This T cell receptor beta chain derives from a study of memory CD4+ T cells and cytomegalovirus serostatus. Findings and caveats of the study: CD4+ memory repertoires contained about 40% of the roughly 160 reported CMV TCRbeta sequences. The CMV-associated TCR signature appears largely within the CD4+ memory repertoire.

Data came from immunoSEQ multiplex PCR; TCRdb stores just in-frame clones and leaves some out. This sample has more than 45,000 clones, with roughly 78% found just once. The germline gives CDR1 SGHNT, CDR2 YYREEE (reference sequence). The CDR3 runs to 15 residues. Trimming removed 2 bases from V and 2 bases from J; junction bases left unmatched: 6. The sort gate was single viable CD3+CD4+CD8-CD45RO+ cells for memory CD4+ T cells. To note about this clone: Its matching antigen is unknown.

Material: memory CD4+ T cells from blood. The V call is TRBV5-4, the J call TRBJ2-5; 7 bases are shared with TRBD1. The TCR was taken from an adult in good health and CMV-seronegative. CDR3 loop: CASSFPTGNQETQYF. CDR3 coding DNA: TGTGCCAGCAGCTTCCCGACAGGGAATCAAGAGACCCAGTACTTC.